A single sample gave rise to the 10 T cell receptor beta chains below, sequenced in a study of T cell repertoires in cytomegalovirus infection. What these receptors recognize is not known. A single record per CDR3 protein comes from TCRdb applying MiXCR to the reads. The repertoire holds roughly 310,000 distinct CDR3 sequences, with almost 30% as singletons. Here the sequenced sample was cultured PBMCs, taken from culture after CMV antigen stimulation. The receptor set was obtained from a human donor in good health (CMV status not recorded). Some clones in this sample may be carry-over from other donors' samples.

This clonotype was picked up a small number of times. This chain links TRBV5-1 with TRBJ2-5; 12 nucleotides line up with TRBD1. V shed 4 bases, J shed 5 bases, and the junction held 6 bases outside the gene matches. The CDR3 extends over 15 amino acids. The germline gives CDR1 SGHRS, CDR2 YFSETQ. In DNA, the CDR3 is TGCGCCAGCAGCCCGGGACAGGGGGCGCGGGAGACCCAGTACTTC. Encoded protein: CASSPGQGARETQYF.

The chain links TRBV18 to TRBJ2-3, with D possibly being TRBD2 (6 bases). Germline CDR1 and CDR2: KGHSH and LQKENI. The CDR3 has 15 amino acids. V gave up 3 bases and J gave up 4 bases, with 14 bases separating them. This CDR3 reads CASSPRRERADTQYF. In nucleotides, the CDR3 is TGTGCCAGCTCACCGAGGCGGGAAAGGGCAGATACGCAGTATTTT.

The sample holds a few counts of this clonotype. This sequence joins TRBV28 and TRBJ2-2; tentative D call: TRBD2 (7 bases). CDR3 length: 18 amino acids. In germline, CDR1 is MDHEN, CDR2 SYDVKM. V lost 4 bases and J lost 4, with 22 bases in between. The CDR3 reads CASSSLTDGGGGTGELFF. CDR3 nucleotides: TGTGCCAGCAGTTCCCTGACCGATGGGGGGGGCGGCACCGGGGAGCTGTTTTTT.

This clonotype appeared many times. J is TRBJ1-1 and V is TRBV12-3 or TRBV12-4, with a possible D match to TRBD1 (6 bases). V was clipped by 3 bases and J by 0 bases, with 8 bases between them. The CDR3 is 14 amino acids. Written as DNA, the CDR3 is TGTGCCAGCAGTTTTCAGGGGATGAACACTGAAGCTTTCTTT. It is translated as CASSFQGMNTEAFF.

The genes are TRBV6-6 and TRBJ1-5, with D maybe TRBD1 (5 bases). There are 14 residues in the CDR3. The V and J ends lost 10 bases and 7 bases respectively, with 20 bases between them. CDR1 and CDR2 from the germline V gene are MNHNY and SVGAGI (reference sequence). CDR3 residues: CAIRGGGGGQPQHF. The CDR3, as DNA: TGTGCCATCCGGGGGGGGGGAGGAGGACAGCCCCAGCATTTT.

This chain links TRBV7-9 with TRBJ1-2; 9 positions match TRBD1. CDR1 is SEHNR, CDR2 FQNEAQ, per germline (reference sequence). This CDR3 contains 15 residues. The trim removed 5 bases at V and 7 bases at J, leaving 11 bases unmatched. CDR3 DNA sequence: TGTGCCAGCAGCCTCACCGGGACAGGGACCTCTGGCTACACCTTC. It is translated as CASSLTGTGTSGYTF.

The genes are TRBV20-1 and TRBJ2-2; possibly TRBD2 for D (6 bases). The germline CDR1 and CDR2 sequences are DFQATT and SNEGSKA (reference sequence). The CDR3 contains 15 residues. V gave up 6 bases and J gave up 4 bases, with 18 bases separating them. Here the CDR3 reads CSAPGPAEGTGELFF. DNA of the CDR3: TGCAGTGCGCCGGGGCCAGCGGAGGGCACCGGGGAGCTGTTTTTT.

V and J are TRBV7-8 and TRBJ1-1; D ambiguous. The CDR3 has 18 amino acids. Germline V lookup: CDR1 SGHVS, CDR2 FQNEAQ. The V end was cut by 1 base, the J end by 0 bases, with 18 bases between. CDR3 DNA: TGTGCCAGCAGCTTAGTAGCGGGGTCCCCTATTATGAACACTGAAGCTTTCTTT. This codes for CASSLVAGSPIMNTEAFF.

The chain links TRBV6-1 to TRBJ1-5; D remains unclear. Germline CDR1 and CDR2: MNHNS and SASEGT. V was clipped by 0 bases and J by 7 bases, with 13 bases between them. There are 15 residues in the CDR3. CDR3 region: CASSEARGFEQPQHF. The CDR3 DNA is TGTGCCAGCAGTGAAGCACGAGGGTTCGAACAGCCCCAGCATTTT.

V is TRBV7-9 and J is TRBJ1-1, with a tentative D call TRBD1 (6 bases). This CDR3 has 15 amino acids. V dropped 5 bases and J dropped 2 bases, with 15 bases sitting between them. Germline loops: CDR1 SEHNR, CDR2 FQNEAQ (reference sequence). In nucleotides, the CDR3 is TGTGCCAGCAGCCGTCGGGGGGCCCTAAACACTGAAGCTTTCTTT. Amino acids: CASSRRGALNTEAFF.